This TCR beta chain was captured by sequencing in a study of OX40 agonist ivuxolimab in advanced cancers. Broadly, across the study: Ivuxolimab was an agonistic, fully human IgG2 monoclonal antibody directed against OX40 (CD134), a costimulatory receptor. Peripheral TCRbeta sequencing was intended to test whether TCR sequence diversity was altered and clonal T-cell expansion was caused by ivuxolimab. Intravenous ivuxolimab was administered to patients every 2 weeks at six dose levels: 0.01, 0.1, 0.3, 1.5, 3 and 10 mg/kg. Of the roughly 50 dose-escalation patients, hepatocellular carcinoma was present in roughly 19, melanoma in about 15, renal cell carcinoma in 9 and head and neck cancer in 9. The monotherapy dose-escalation portion (N of about 47 patients) of the phase I ivuxolimab trial is reported in the paper. Prior anti-PD-1, anti-PD-L1 or anti-CTLA-4 therapy was permitted, and checkpoint inhibitors had been received by 40% to 50% of dose-escalation patients. Partial responses occurred in three dose-escalation patients, of whom one had hepatocellular carcinoma and two had cutaneous melanoma. In the dose-escalation cohort, more than 75% of patients were male, and the mean age was about 55 years, with a range of about 23 to 90.

What the work shows at the level of the full study, not this receptor alone: The antigen specificity of the peripheral T cells that underwent clonal expansion was not determined. Low levels of normalized T-cell clonal expansion were also seen in some nonresponding patients. In the 0.1-3.0 mg/kg groups, partial responders had among the lowest normalized peripheral clonal expansion, particularly in CD8+ T cells. On average, CD8+ T cells showed more expanded clones than CD4+ T cells after ivuxolimab. At doses from 0.1 to 3.0 mg/kg, clonal expansion was seen in both CD4+ and CD8+ blood T cells between baseline and week 6.

The trial excluded patients who had a history of autoimmune disease or who were on systemic immunosuppression. Peripheral blood for TCR sequencing was drawn from every dose cohort at baseline, at cycle 4 day 1 and at cycle 7 day 1. Samples came from an open-label, multicenter, first-in-human phase I dose-escalation trial of ivuxolimab. Adults with locally advanced or metastatic head and neck squamous cell, hepatocellular, melanoma or renal cell carcinoma were enrolled in the trial. CD4+ and CD8+ T cells were sorted separately from peripheral blood before TCR sequencing. Concerning this clone itself: Its binding antigen is unknown. Its ends do not fully match the called genes, so a read error is possible.

To sequence the TCRbeta CDR3 region, genomic DNA was isolated from the sorted cells. The immunoSEQ Assay was used for sequencing of TCRbeta CDR3 regions. TCRdb carries this immuneACCESS record with in-frame sequences only. Its versions omit some clonotypes, under half of them owing to an unresolved V gene in the studies checked, with the rest unexplained. The sample data list about 78,000 clones, and almost 95% of these were observed just once. The ten largest clones capture 2.5% to 3.5% of the sample. The origin of this receptor is an adult with an advanced solid tumor such as melanoma, head and neck, liver or kidney cancer. The sequencing used CD4+ or CD8+ T cells sorted from blood, collected in a trial of the OX40 agonist ivuxolimab.

The CDR3 protein: CASSQRGSTDTQYF. In nucleotides, the sequence is TGTGCTAGCAGCCAACGAGGGTCCACAGATACGCAGTATTTT. The receptor chain draws on TRBV7-7 and TRBJ2-3; the D segment could be TRBD2, given 5 matching bases. CDR1 and CDR2 (SSHAT, FNYEAQ) derive from the germline V gene (reference sequence). Measured from the cysteine to the phenylalanine, the CDR3 is 14 residues long. Only CDR3 DNA remains: 42 bases, in frame from the first base.